The present T cell receptor beta chain was sequenced within a study of CD8+ T cells in alopecia areata. cDNA serving as the sequencing template came from extracted, reverse transcribed RNA. Clones were read by immunoSEQ multiplex PCR, and TCRdb kept only the in-frame ones, dropping some. This repertoire shows under 7,500 clones, roughly 70% found once; its top ten account for roughly 17%. Treatment given: oral pan-JAK inhibitor, 5-10 mg twice daily. Alopecia areata patients provided lesional scalp punch biopsies and peripheral blood. Points from the study as a whole: More clonal than normal scalp was lesional scalp, particularly alopecia totalis/universalis. Tissue-resident alphabeta T cells belonging to normal skin likewise get sequenced within scalp specimens.

Regarding this clone: Antigen: not known.

With 3 bases removed from V and 4 bases from J, the gap between germline ends came to 16 bases. This CDR3 region has 15 residues. Germline CDR1 and CDR2: MGHRA and YSYEKL. The chain has TRBV4-1 and TRBJ2-7, with D possibly being TRBD1 or TRBD2 (5 bases each). This sample comprised skin, obtained at week 4, from a patient treated with tofacitinib. The sequence derives from a human donor with alopecia areata. The CDR3 protein is CASSHPVTGTYEQYF. The CDR3 nucleotides are TGCGCCAGCAGCCATCCCGTAACGGGGACGTACGAGCAGTACTTC.